The source of this T cell receptor beta chain is a study of shared clonotypes between healthy human individuals. About this clone itself: Its antigen is as yet unknown.

Execution of the assay was at deep level. Replicate PCRs for sorted subsets used 200 to 250 ng DNA; this equaled tens of thousands of T cell genomes. Using immunoSEQ multiplex PCR, the repertoire was profiled, and TCRdb retains in-frame clones only, with some absent. The data contain about 1.5 million clones, around 95% of them singletons. Regarding the study as a whole: An anticipated effect of sequencing depth on clonotype sharing among donors was recognized. Lower generation probabilities were found for non-shared clonotypes than for those shared by all four donors.

The germline CDR1 and CDR2 sequences are SEHNR and FQNEAQ (reference sequence). The V end lost 4 bases, the J end lost 4 bases, and 20 bases lay between the germline ends. This CDR3 has 16 residues. This TCR was sampled from a man between 25 and 39 years old in good health. Sequencing was carried out using naive CD4+ T cells sorted from blood. Subset of the sample: CD45RA+ positively selected. This chain uses TRBV7-9 with TRBJ2-7; D unresolved. The CDR3 sequence: CASSSTSWNHVYEQYF. The CDR3 nucleotides are TGTGCCAGCAGCTCCACGTCGTGGAATCACGTATACGAGCAGTACTTC.